Sequencing of this T cell receptor beta chain was carried out in a study of multiple sclerosis patients with progressive multifocal leukoencephalopathy. Each PCR contained spiked synthetic TR CDR3 controls spanning every V-J pairing. Generated by immunoSEQ multiplex PCR, the TCRdb table keeps only in-frame clones and is missing some. The sample contains 25,000 to 35,000 clones, roughly 91% of which appear only once. A note on this clone: The sample carries other DNA sequences with the same CDR3.

Stated time point: 6 months of natalizumab therapy. The source material was PBMCs, sampled from a patient treated with natalizumab. The source of this sequence is a human donor with multiple sclerosis.

CDR3 in amino acids: CASSYSGGNTEAFF. The CDR3 nucleotides read TGTGCCAGCAGTTACTCAGGGGGGAACACTGAAGCTTTCTTT. The genes are TRBV6-5 and TRBJ1-1; perhaps TRBD1 as D (6 bases). CDR3 length: 14 residues. CDR1 MNHEY and CDR2 SVGAGI come from the germline V gene. Trimming stripped 0 bases from V and 1 base from J, with 6 bases between.